This is a list of T cell receptor beta chains from one sample in a study of cytomegalovirus exposure and HLA in healthy donors. Measured with immunoSEQ multiplex PCR; TCRdb has only the in-frame clones, and not every one. The sample table includes about 160,000 clones. Material: PBMCs. The source of these receptors is a man aged 25-45 years in good health and CMV-seronegative. The CDR3 runs from the conserved cysteine through the conserved F or W.

j_call,v_call,cdr3_aa
TRBJ2-7,TRBV30,CAWSGPRDRASVTYEQYF
TRBJ1-3,TRBV4-3,CASSPAGQSSGNTIYF
TRBJ2-6,TRBV19,CASFGFGSGANVLTF
TRBJ2-2,TRBV12-5,CASGRDTGELFF
TRBJ1-5,TRBV2,CASSVAQGNQPQHF
TRBJ2-7,TRBV11-3,CASSLETGTGDYEQYF
TRBJ1-1,TRBV30,CAWSSGFPNTEAFF
TRBJ1-5,TRBV19,CASTGTGGHGQPQHF
TRBJ2-7,TRBV5-6,CASSETSGRAHEQYF
TRBJ1-3,TRBV10-3,CAISGTRGPGNTIYF
TRBJ2-3,TRBV27,CASSGRGDTDTQYF
TRBJ2-7,TRBV14,CASSQGTGLYEQYF
TRBJ2-2,TRBV10-3,CAISKFGTDNTGELFF
TRBJ1-2,TRBV27,CASSLSTGNYGYTF
TRBJ2-3,TRBV6-5,CASSYGQLWTDTQYF
TRBJ2-1,TRBV4-1,CASRFGQGTDEQFF
TRBJ1-3,TRBV7-2,CASSLGDRVGNTIYF
TRBJ2-7,TRBV7-3,CASSLSGGTQFPQYF
TRBJ2-7,TRBV27,CASTGLAQGDEQYF
TRBJ1-5,TRBV6-5,CASSYSGTGGNQPQHF
TRBJ1-3,TRBV28,CASSLQEGNTIYF
TRBJ2-5,TRBV6-6,CASSSALSGQETQYF
TRBJ1-3,TRBV4-2,CATRHASFSSGNTIYF
TRBJ2-3,TRBV4-1,CASSGQGTDTQYF
TRBJ1-5,TRBV19,CASTRQNNQPQHF
TRBJ1-1,TRBV9,CASSVGQVLTEAFF
TRBJ2-5,TRBV23-1,CASIWEVEETQYF
TRBJ2-5,TRBV18,CASTSANQETQYF
TRBJ2-5,TRBV5-1,CASSLEAGGGPLYLYF
-,TRBV5-6,CASSLERGAINEQYF
TRBJ1-2,TRBV6-1,CASRVSGQHYGYTF
TRBJ1-5,TRBV5-1,CASSLDGQGWPQPQHF
TRBJ1-5,TRBV5-1,CASRRGVGNQPQHF
-,TRBV6-1,CASSEAAGGSYEQYF
TRBJ1-2,TRBV25-1,CASSAQTGGREGYTF
TRBJ2-7,TRBV7-2,CASSLLAGGAYEQYF
TRBJ2-7,TRBV6-5,CASSYSKGVYEQYF
TRBJ2-7,TRBV29-1,CSAGQGLSYEQYF
TRBJ2-7,TRBV18,CASSPSQGLAGLYEQYF
TRBJ2-3,TRBV25-1,CATEPGQGFTDTQYF